One and the same sample provided the 9 T cell receptor beta chains below, sequenced in a study of spatial heterogeneity in lung cancer. Time point reported: sample taken at primary tumor resection. Whole RNA from tumor, nontumor lung or frozen PBMC was sequenced unsorted. TCRdb re-called the 5' RACE reads with MiXCR, one entry per CDR3 protein. The repertoire consists of 11,000 or so distinct CDR3 sequences, with roughly 3.7% occurring once and the leading ten covering roughly 8%. The specimen comprised normal lung tissue next to the tumor, sampled at surgery. The receptors stem from a male donor with early-stage non-small cell lung cancer.

A note on this clonotype: A read error may account for a junction end that differs from germline. This beta chain is an unintended read in a library built for alpha chains; its size means little. The chain uses TRBV6-1 and TRBJ2-2; 13 positions agree with TRBD2. Germline V gene lookup returns CDR1 MNHNS and CDR2 SASEGT. This CDR3 contains 17 residues. CDR3 residues: CASSEELAGGYTGELFF. CDR3 in DNA: TGTGCCAGCAGTGAAGAACTAGCGGGGGGGTATACCGGTGAGCTGTTTTTT.

This clonotype appeared many times. The size of this beta chain means little, since it is a stray read in a library made for alpha chains. The chain combines TRBV27 with TRBJ2-3; TRBD1 matches at 7 bases. Germline V gene sequence: CDR1 MNHEY, CDR2 SMNVEV (reference sequence). Trimming removed 5 bases from V and 5 bases from J; junction bases left unmatched: 4. The CDR3 extends over 13 amino acids. This CDR3 is CASSNQGVDTQYF. The CDR3 region has the DNA TGTGCCAGCAGTAACCAGGGGGTAGATACGCAGTATTTT.

The sample holds many counts of this clonotype. Mismatch with germline at one junction end may stem from a read error. Found in a library prepared for alpha chains, this beta chain is an off-target read, and its abundance has little meaning. The CDR3 sequence is CASSLVLTDYTF. CDR3 bases: TGTGCTAGCAGCTTAGTTCTAACGGACTACACCTTC. The chain carries TRBV7-7 and TRBJ1-2, with D uncertain. Germline V gene sequence: CDR1 SSHAT, CDR2 FNYEAQ (reference sequence). This CDR3 is built from 12 residues.

This clonotype was seen ten or more times. This beta chain is an unintended read in a library built for alpha chains; its size means little. The V gene is TRBV28, the J gene TRBJ2-7; D is undetermined. Trimming took off 6 bases at V and 0 bases at J, with 12 bases between the two ends. Germline loops: CDR1 MDHEN, CDR2 SYDVKM. The length of the CDR3 is 14 residues. CDR3 loop: CASSQTTPSYEQYF. The CDR3 coding sequence is TGTGCCAGCAGCCAGACCACACCCTCCTACGAGCAGTACTTC.

In this sample, this clonotype turned up many times. This beta chain lies outside the target of a library built for alpha chains; its clone size means little. The chain links TRBV5-1 to TRBJ1-1; perhaps TRBD1 as D (5 bases). From germline, CDR1 is SGHRS and CDR2 YFSETQ. The CDR3 runs 18 residues. V dropped 2 bases and J dropped 1 base, with 21 bases sitting between them. CDR3 region: CASSLQQGPLTENTEAFF. CDR3 nucleotides: TGCGCCAGCAGCTTACAGCAGGGACCCCTTACGGAGAACACTGAAGCTTTCTTT.

About this clonotype: Because the library targeted alpha chains, this beta chain is an off-target read whose size means little. The chain employs TRBV12-3 or TRBV12-4 and TRBJ2-7, with D perhaps matching TRBD2 (6 bases). CDR3 length: 14 amino acids. V was cut by 4 bases and J by 4 bases, with 14 bases left in between. The CDR3 DNA is TGTGCCAGCAGTTACGGGAGCGGTCCGTACGAGCAGTACTTC. Translated: CASSYGSGPYEQYF.

This clonotype was observed at least ten times. This beta chain is a stray sequence in a library constructed for alpha chains; its clone size is not meaningful. V usage is TRBV5-1 and J usage is TRBJ2-5; no clear D. CDR1 SGHRS and CDR2 YFSETQ come from the germline V gene. There are 15 residues in the CDR3. Trimming cost V 1 base and J 3 bases, with 13 bases left between them. CDR3 in amino acids: CASSLWRDREETQYF. The CDR3 nucleotides are TGCGCCAGCAGCTTGTGGCGTGATAGGGAAGAGACCCAGTACTTC.

Regarding this clonotype: The library was prepared for alpha chains; this beta chain is a stray read, so its frequency means little. The chain carries TRBV9 and TRBJ2-7; possible D gene TRBD1, 8 bases. The V gene's germline CDR1 is SGDLS and CDR2 YYNGEE. This CDR3 spans 15 amino acids. The V end was cut by 3 bases, the J end by 2 bases, with 15 bases between. In DNA, the CDR3 is TGTGCCAGCAGCGCCCAAGCGGGACAGGCCTACGAGCAGTACTTC. Protein sequence: CASSAQAGQAYEQYF.

This clonotype appeared a few times. For a library built for alpha chains, this beta chain is a stray read; little rests on its size. V gene TRBV5-1 combines with J gene TRBJ2-3; TRBD2 matches 7 bases. The CDR3 totals 14 residues. Germline trimming cut 4 bases from V and 6 bases from J; bases unmatched to any gene: 8. Germline V gene lookup returns CDR1 SGHRS and CDR2 YFSETQ. This CDR3 reads CASSQAGQRDTQYF. The DNA for the CDR3 is TGCGCCAGCAGCCAAGCGGGGCAACGGGATACGCAGTATTTT.